Shown below are 21 T cell receptor beta chains from a single sample sequenced in a study of T cell repertoires in cytomegalovirus infection. TCRdb redid the calling of the reads with MiXCR, one entry per CDR3 protein. The table has 450,000 to 600,000 distinct CDR3 sequences, 33% seen once. These receptors are not linked to any known antigen. The specimen was cultured PBMCs, collected from culture after CMV antigen stimulation. These receptors were obtained from a human donor in good health (CMV status not recorded). Some clones in this sample may be carry-over from other donors' samples.

This clonotype was recorded a few times. The chain couples TRBV12-3 or TRBV12-4 to TRBJ2-2; D is unresolved. The length of the CDR3 is 15 residues. Trimming left V 1 base short and J 7 bases short, with 13 bases between. The CDR3: CASSLDVGPGGELFF. Here the CDR3 DNA reads TGTGCCAGCAGTTTAGATGTGGGTCCCGGCGGGGAGCTGTTTTTT.

This clonotype was seen a few times. CDR3 protein: CASSLLAAYEQYF. The CDR3 region has the DNA TGTGCCAGCAGCTTACTAGCGGCCTACGAGCAGTACTTC. The rearrangement uses TRBV7-2 and TRBJ2-7; TRBD2 agrees at 7 bases. Germline CDR1 and CDR2: SGHTA and FQGNSA. This CDR3 is 13 amino acids long. The V gene end was trimmed by 2 bases and the J gene end by 2 bases; junction bases not matched to a gene: 0.

There are a few counts of this clonotype. The J gene is TRBJ2-2, the V gene TRBV28, with 8 positions matching TRBD2. Losses at the gene ends were 1 base for V and 1 base for J; bases not matched to a gene: 2. This CDR3 is built from 16 residues. The germline CDR1 and CDR2 sequences are MDHEN and SYDVKM. CDR3 nucleotides: TGTGCCAGCAGTTTATCAACTAGCGGGAACACCGGGGAGCTGTTTTTT. Translating gives CASSLSTSGNTGELFF.

The table lists this clonotype with a few counts. The rearrangement uses TRBV4-2 and TRBJ2-1, with 9 bases fitting TRBD2. Germline-derived CDR1 and CDR2 are LGHNA and YNFKEQ. The CDR3 extends over 17 amino acids. J gave up 8 bases and V 1 base, and 12 bases lay outside the gene matches. In nucleotides, the CDR3 is TGTGCCAGCAGCCAAGGGGAGGGACTAGCAGTAAGCCATGAGCAGTTCTTC. Translated, it gives CASSQGEGLAVSHEQFF.

This sequence joins TRBV5-6 and TRBJ1-5; the D is unclear. Germline-derived CDR1 and CDR2 are SGHDT and YYEEEE. The CDR3 covers 15 residues. Between the trimmed V and J ends, which lost 0 bases and 0 bases, there was a span of 7 bases. The CDR3 reads CASSLAGISNQPQHF. The DNA of the CDR3 is TGTGCCAGCAGCTTGGCGGGTATTAGCAATCAGCCCCAGCATTTT.

This clonotype occurred a few times. J is TRBJ1-1 and V is TRBV12-3 or TRBV12-4; weak D call: TRBD1 (6 bases). V was trimmed by 5 bases and J by 5 bases, leaving 15 bases between them. CDR3 length: 14 residues. CDR3 DNA: TGTGCCAGCAGTACCCTCATCCAGGGGACTGAAGCTTTCTTT. Protein sequence: CASSTLIQGTEAFF.

This clonotype was observed a handful of times. The rearrangement joins TRBV4-1 to TRBJ1-5; 9 nucleotides agree with TRBD1. The CDR3 length is 17 residues. The germline V gene has CDR1 MGHRA and CDR2 YSYEKL. The V and J ends lost 2 bases and 4 bases, in that order; junction bases with no gene match: 9. The CDR3 sequence is CASSQTASGTGNQPQHF. Written as DNA, the CDR3 is TGCGCCAGCAGCCAAACCGCCTCCGGGACAGGGAATCAGCCCCAGCATTTT.

This clonotype was recorded a few times. The J gene is TRBJ2-3, the V gene TRBV7-2, with 7 bases matching TRBD2. The CDR3 has 16 amino acids. In germline, CDR1 is SGHTA, CDR2 FQGNSA. V was pared by 3 bases and J by 1 base, with 7 bases of the junction left unmatched. The chain's CDR3 is CASSFAGATGTDTQYF. CDR3 DNA: TGTGCCAGCAGCTTTGCGGGAGCAACAGGCACAGATACGCAGTATTTT.

The chain has TRBV7-2 and TRBJ2-7; TRBD2 matches at 14 bases. This CDR3 is 16 amino acids long. The V gene's germline CDR1 is SGHTA and CDR2 FQGNSA. V trimming: 11 bases; J trimming: 4 bases; junction bases outside the gene matches: 13. For the CDR3, the DNA is TGTGCCTACCGCCCACCAGGACTAGCGGGGGGATACGAGCAGTACGTC. The encoded protein is CAYRPPGLAGGYEQYV.

The rearrangement uses TRBV27 and TRBJ1-1; D gene unclear. This CDR3 is 14 amino acids long. Germline CDR1 MNHEY, CDR2 SMNVEV (reference sequence). Trimming removed 6 bases from V and 0 bases from J, with 11 bases in between. CDR3 DNA: TGTGCCAGCAGGGGATTGGCGATGAACACTGAAGCTTTCTTT. This gives the protein CASRGLAMNTEAFF.

This clonotype was counted between two and nine times. J is TRBJ2-7 and V is TRBV6-2 or TRBV6-3, with TRBD1 matching 7 bases. The CDR3 is made up of 12 amino acids. Germline CDR1 is MNHEY and CDR2 is SVGEGT. The V and J ends lost 8 bases and 6 bases, in that order; junction bases with no gene match: 7. CDR3 loop: CASCQGEREQYF. DNA of the CDR3: TGTGCCAGCTGCCAGGGGGAACGCGAGCAGTACTTC.

The sample holds many counts of this clonotype. The chain couples TRBV7-4 to TRBJ1-2; TRBD1 matches 7 bases. This CDR3 region has 15 residues. CDR1 is SGHVT, CDR2 SQSDAQ, per germline. The trim removed 4 bases at V and 4 bases at J, leaving 9 bases unmatched. CDR3 residues: CASSYRDSHGYGYTF. The DNA of the CDR3 is TGTGCCAGCAGCTACCGGGACAGCCATGGCTATGGCTACACCTTC. Variable domain in full (rest from reference TRBV7-4 and TRBJ1-2): GAGVSQSPRYKVAKRGRDVALRCDSISGHVTLYWYRQTLGQGSEVLTYSQSDAQRDKSGRPSGRFSAERPERSVSTLKIQRTEQGDSAVYLCASSYRDSHGYGYTFGSGTRLTVV.

CDR3 protein: CSAPGLASTDTQYF. The CDR3 region has the DNA TGCAGTGCCCCGGGACTAGCAAGCACAGATACGCAGTATTTT. The chain has TRBV20-1 and TRBJ2-3, with 9 bases that match TRBD2. J was trimmed by 0 bases and V by 6 bases; bases with no gene match: 4. Germline V lookup: CDR1 DFQATT, CDR2 SNEGSKA (reference sequence). This CDR3 region has 14 residues.

This clonotype was seen a few times. This CDR3 is CASSYSNQGQSYEQYV. The CDR3 DNA follows: TGTGCCAGCAGTTACTCGAATCAGGGGCAATCCTACGAGCAGTACGTC. V and J are TRBV6-2 or TRBV6-3 and TRBJ2-7; a possible D gene is TRBD1 (6 bases). Germline V gives CDR1 MNHEY, CDR2 SVGEGT. The CDR3 contains 16 residues. The V and J ends lost 0 bases and 1 base respectively, with 13 bases between them.

This clonotype was seen more than once but under ten times. The V and J genes are TRBV7-6 and TRBJ2-5; 8 bases are a match to TRBD2. Looked up from germline, CDR1 is SGHVS and CDR2 is FNYEAQ. The junction had 14 bases not matched to a gene; V was cut back by 3 bases and J by 5 bases. The CDR3 extends over 17 amino acids. CDR3: CASSLGSGRPNGETQYF. The CDR3 DNA reads as TGTGCCAGCAGCTTGGGGAGCGGGAGACCCAACGGGGAGACCCAGTACTTC. Looking up the rest from reference TRBV7-6 and TRBJ2-5 gives the full variable domain: GAGVSQSPRYKVTKRGQDVALRCDPISGHVSLYWYRQALGQGPEFLTYFNYEAQQDKSGLPNDRFSAERPEGSISTLTIQRTEQRDSAMYRCASSLGSGRPNGETQYFGPGTRLLVL.

The chain joins TRBV2 to TRBJ1-2; no definite D call. The ends were cut back, 2 bases at V and 5 bases at J, with 12 bases in the middle. The germline gives CDR1 SNHLY, CDR2 FYNNEI. CDR3 size: 14 residues. This CDR3 reads CASSESHYGYGYTF. The CDR3 nucleotides read TGTGCCAGCAGTGAATCACACTATGGATATGGCTACACCTTC.

The chain recombines TRBV7-2 with TRBJ2-2; D is perhaps TRBD1 (6 bases). CDR1 and CDR2 from the germline V gene are SGHTA and FQGNSA. Trimming removed 5 bases from V and 4 bases from J, with 11 bases in between. The CDR3 has 14 residues. This CDR3 reads CASSLYRVTGELFF. The CDR3, as DNA: TGTGCCAGCAGCCTGTACAGGGTCACCGGGGAGCTGTTTTTT.

V is TRBV7-2 and J is TRBJ2-3; 8 nucleotides match TRBD2. CDR1 SGHTA and CDR2 FQGNSA come from the germline V gene. The CDR3 extends over 15 amino acids. J lost 5 bases, V lost 4 bases, and 8 bases had no gene match. CDR3 DNA: TGTGCCAGCAGCTCGCAGACTAGCGAGGGAGATACGCAGTATTTT. It yields the protein CASSSQTSEGDTQYF. Supplemented by reference TRBV7-2 and TRBJ2-3, the full variable domain reads GAGVSQSPSNKVTEKGKDVELRCDPISGHTALYWYRQSLGQGLEFLIYFQGNSAPDKSGLPSDRFSAERTGGSVSTLTIQRTQQEDSAVYLCASSSQTSEGDTQYFGPGTRLTVL.

A few counts support this clonotype. The chain links TRBV6-6 to TRBJ2-7, with D possibly matching TRBD1 (5 bases). V was clipped by 7 bases and J by 1 base, with 14 bases between them. The CDR3 spans 14 residues. The germline V gene encodes CDR1 MNHNY and CDR2 SVGAGI (reference sequence). The CDR3: CASTFSDRSYEQYV. The CDR3 DNA reads TGTGCCAGCACCTTCTCAGACAGATCCTACGAGCAGTACGTC.

The genes are TRBV6-2 or TRBV6-3 and TRBJ2-1, with TRBD2 as a possible D gene (6 bases). Between the trimmed V and J ends, which lost 10 bases and 7 bases, there was a span of 14 bases. Germline CDR1 and CDR2: MNHEY and SVGEGT. The CDR3 contains 12 residues. The CDR3 DNA reads as TGTGCCATCGAGGCTAGCGCGAATGAGCAGTTCTTC. As protein: CAIEASANEQFF.

This chain links TRBV28 with TRBJ1-2; TRBD1 agrees at 7 bases. The CDR3 is made up of 14 amino acids. The J segment lost 4 bases and the V segment lost 6 bases, leaving 8 bases of the junction unmatched. Germline V gives CDR1 MDHEN, CDR2 SYDVKM. CDR3 sequence reads: CASSQGQRAYGYTF. The CDR3 bases are TGTGCCAGCAGCCAGGGACAGCGGGCCTATGGCTACACCTTC.